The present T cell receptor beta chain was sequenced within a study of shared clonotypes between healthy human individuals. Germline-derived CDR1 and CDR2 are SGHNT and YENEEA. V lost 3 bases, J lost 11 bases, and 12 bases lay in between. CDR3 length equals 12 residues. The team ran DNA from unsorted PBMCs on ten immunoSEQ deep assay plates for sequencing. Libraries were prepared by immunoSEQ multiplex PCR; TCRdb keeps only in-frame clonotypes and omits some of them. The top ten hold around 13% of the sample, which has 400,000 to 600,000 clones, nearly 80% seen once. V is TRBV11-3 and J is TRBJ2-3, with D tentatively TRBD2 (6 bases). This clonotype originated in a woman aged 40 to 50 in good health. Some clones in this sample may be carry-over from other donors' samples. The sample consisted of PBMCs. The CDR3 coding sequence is TGTGCCAGCAGCTTCGGGAGAGGCAGGCAGTATTTT. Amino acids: CASSFGRGRQYF. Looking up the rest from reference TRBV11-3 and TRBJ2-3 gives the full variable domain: EAGVVQSPRYKIIEKKQPVAFWCNPISGHNTLYWYLQNLGQGPELLIRYENEEAVDDSQLPKDRFSAERLKGVDSTLKIQPAELGDSAVYLCASSFGRGRQYFGPGTRLTVL.